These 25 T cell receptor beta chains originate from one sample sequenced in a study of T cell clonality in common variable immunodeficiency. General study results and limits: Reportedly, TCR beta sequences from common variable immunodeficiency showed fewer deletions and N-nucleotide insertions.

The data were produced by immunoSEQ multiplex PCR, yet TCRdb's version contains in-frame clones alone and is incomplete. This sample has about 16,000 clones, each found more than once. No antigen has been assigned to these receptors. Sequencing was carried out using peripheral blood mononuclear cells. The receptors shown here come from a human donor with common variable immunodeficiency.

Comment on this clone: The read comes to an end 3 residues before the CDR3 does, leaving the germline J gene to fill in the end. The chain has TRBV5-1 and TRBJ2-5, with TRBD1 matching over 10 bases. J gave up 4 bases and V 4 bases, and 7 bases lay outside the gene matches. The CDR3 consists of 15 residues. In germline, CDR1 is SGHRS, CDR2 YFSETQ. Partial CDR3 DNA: TGCGCCAGCAGCCCGGGACAGGGGACCGTAGAGACC. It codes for CASSPGQGTVET. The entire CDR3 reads CASSPGQGTVETQYF.

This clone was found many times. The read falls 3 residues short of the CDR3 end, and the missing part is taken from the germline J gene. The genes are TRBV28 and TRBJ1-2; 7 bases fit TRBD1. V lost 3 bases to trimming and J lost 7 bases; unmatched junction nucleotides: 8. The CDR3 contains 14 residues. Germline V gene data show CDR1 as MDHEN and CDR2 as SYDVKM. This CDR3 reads CASSFVIGGAGYTF. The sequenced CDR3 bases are TGTGCCAGCAGTTTCGTTATAGGGGGCGCTGGC.

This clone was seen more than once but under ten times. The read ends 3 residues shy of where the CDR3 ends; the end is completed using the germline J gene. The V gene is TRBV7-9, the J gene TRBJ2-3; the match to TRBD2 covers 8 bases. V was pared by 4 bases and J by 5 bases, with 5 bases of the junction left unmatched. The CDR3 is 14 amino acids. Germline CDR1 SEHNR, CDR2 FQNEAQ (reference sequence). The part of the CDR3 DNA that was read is TGTGCCAGCAGCTCCGGGGGGGGGAGAGATACG. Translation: CASSSGGGRDT. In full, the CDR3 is CASSSGGGRDTQYF.

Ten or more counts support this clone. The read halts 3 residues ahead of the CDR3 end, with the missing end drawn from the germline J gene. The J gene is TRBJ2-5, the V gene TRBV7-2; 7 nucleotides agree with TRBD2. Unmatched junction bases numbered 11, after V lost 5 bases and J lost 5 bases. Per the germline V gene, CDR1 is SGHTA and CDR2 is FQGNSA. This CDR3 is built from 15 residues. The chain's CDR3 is CASSASVGGMETQYF. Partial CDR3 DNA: TGTGCCAGCAGCGCATCGGTGGGGGGGATGGAGACC. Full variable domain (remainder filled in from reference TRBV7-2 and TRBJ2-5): GAGVSQSPSNKVTEKGKDVELRCDPISGHTALYWYRQSLGQGLEFLIYFQGNSAPDKSGLPSDRFSAERTGGSVSTLTIQRTQQEDSAVYLCASSASVGGMETQYFGPGTRLLVL.

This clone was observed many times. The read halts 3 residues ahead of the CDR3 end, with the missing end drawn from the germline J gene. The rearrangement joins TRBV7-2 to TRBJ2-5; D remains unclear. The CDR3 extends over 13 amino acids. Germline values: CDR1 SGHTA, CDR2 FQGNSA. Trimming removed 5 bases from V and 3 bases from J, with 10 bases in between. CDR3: CASSLGSEETQYF. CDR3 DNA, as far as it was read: TGTGCCAGCAGCCTCGGAAGCGAAGAGACC.

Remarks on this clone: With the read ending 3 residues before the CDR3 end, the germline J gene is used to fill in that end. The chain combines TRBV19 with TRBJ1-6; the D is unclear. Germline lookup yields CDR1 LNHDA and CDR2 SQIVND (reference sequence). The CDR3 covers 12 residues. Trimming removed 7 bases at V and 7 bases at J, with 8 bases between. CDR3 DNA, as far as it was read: TGTGCCAGTACGGGGTGGAATTCACCC. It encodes CASTGWNSP. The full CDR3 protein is CASTGWNSPLHF.

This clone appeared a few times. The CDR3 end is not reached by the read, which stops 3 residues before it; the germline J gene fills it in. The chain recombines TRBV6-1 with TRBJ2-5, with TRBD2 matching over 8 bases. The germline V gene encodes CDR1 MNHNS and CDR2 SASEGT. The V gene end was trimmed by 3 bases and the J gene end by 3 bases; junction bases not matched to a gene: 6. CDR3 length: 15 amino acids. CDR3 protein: CASSDEAGVKETQYF. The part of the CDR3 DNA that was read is TGTGCCAGCAGTGACGAAGCGGGAGTAAAAGAGACC.

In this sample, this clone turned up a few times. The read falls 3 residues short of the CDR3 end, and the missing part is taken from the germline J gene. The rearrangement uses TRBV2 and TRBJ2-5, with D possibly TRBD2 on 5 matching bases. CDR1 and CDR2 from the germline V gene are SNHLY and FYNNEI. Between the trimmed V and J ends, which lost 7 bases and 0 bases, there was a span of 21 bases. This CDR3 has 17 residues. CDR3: CASIRGTDYTYQETQYF. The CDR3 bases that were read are TGTGCCAGCATACGCGGAACAGACTATACGTACCAAGAGACC. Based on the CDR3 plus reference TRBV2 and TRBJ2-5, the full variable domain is EPEVTQTPSHQVTQMGQEVILRCVPISNHLYFYWYRQILGQKVEFLVSFYNNEISEKSEIFDDQFSVERPDGSNFTLKIRSTKLEDSAMYFCASIRGTDYTYQETQYFGPGTRLLVL.

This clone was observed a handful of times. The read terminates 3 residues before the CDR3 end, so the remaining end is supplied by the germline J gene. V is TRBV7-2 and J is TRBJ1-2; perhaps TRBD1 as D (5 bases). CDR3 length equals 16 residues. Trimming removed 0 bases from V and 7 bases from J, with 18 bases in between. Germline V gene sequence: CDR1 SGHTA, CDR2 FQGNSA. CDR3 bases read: TGTGCCAGCAGCTTAGCGGATGGGGGGTTCTGGGGTGGC. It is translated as CASSLADGGFWGG. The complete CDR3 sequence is CASSLADGGFWGGYTF.

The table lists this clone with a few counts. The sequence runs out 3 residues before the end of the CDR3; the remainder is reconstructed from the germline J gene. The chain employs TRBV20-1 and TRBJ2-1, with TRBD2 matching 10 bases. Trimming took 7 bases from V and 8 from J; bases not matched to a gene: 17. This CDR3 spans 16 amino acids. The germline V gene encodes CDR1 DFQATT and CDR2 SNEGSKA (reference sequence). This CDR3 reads CSGRGRASGSLYEQFF. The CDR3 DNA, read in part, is TGCAGTGGGAGGGGGCGGGCTAGCGGGAGTCTTTATGAG.

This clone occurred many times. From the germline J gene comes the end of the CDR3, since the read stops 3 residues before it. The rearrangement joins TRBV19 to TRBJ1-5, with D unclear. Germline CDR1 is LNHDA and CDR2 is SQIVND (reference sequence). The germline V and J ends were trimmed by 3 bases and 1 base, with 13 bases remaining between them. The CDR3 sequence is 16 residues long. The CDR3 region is CASSMQAPGSNQPQHF. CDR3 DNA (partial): TGTGCCAGTAGTATGCAGGCCCCTGGGAGCAATCAGCCC.

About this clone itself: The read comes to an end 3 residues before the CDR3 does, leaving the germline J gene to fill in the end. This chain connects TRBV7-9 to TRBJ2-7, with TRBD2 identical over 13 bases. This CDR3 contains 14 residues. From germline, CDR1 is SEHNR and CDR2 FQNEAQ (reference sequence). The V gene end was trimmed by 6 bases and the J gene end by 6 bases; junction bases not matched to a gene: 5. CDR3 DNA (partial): TGTGCCAGCAGACTAGCGGGAGGGCCACTCGAG. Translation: CASRLAGGPLE. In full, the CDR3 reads CASRLAGGPLEQYF.

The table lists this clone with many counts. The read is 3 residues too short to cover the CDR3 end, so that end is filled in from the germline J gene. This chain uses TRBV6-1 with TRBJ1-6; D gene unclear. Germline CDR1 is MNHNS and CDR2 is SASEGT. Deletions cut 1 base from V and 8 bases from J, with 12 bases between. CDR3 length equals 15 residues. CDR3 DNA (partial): TGTGCCAGCAGTGAAGAGGCTCTGAGTTATTCACCC. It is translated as CASSEEALSYSP. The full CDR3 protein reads CASSEEALSYSPLHF.

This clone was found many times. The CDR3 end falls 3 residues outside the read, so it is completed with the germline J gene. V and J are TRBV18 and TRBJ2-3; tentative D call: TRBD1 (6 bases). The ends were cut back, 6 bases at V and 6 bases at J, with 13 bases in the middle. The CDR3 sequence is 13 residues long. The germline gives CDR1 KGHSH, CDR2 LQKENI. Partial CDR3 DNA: TGTGCCAGCTCCCCTGCCCAGGGGGATACG. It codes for CASSPAQGDT. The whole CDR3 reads CASSPAQGDTQYF. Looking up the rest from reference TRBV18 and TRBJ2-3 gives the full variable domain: NAGVMQNPRHLVRRRGQEARLRCSPMKGHSHVYWYRQLPEEGLKFMVYLQKENIIDESGMPKERFSAEFPKEGPSILRIQQVVRGDSAAYFCASSPAQGDTQYFGPGTRLTVL.

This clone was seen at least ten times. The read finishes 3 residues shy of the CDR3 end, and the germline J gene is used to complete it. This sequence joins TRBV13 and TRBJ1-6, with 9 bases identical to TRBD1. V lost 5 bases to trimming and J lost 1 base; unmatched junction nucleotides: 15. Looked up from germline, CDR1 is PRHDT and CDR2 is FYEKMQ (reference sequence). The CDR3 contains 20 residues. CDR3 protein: CASSRRGYTGGYSYNSPLHF. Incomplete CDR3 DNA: TGTGCCAGCAGCCGACGGGGGTACACAGGGGGCTATTCCTATAATTCACCC.

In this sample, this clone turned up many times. CDR3 bases read: TGTGCCAGCAGCGCAGGGACTAGTTTCTACAATGAG. It yields the protein CASSAGTSFYNE. The full CDR3 is CASSAGTSFYNEQFF. The chain employs TRBV7-6 and TRBJ2-1, with 8 bases that match TRBD2. The read gets to within 3 residues of the CDR3 end, and the germline J gene fills in the rest. In germline, CDR1 is SGHVS, CDR2 FNYEAQ. This CDR3 is built from 15 residues. With 5 bases clipped from V and 3 bases from J, the junction kept 6 bases outside the gene matches.

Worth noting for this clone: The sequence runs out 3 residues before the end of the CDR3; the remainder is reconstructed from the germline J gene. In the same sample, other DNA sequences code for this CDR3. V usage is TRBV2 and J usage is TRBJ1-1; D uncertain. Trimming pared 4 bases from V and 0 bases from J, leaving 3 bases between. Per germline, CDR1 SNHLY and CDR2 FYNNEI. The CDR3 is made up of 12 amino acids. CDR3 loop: CASSAVNTEAFF. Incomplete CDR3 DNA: TGTGCCAGCAGTGCCGTGAACACTGAA.

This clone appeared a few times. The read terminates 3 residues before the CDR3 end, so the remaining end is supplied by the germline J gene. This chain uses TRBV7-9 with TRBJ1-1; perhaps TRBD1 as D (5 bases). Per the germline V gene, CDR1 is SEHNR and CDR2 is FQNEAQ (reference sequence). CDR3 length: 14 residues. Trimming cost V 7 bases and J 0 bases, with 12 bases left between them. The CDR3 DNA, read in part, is TGTGCCAGCATCTCAGGGATAATGAACACTGAA. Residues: CASISGIMNTE. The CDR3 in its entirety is CASISGIMNTEAFF.

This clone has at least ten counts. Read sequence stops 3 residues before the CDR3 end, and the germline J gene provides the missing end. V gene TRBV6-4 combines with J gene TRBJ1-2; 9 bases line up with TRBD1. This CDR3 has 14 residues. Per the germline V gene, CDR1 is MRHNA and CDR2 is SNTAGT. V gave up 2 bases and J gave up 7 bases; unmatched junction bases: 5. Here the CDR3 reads CASSDGTGLGGYTF. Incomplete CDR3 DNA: TGTGCCAGCAGTGACGGGACAGGGCTAGGTGGC.

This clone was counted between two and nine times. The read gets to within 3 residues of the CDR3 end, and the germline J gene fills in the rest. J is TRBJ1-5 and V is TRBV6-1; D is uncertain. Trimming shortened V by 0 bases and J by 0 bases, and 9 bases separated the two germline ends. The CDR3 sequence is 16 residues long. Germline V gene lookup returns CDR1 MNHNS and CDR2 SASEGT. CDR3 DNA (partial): TGTGCCAGCAGTGAAGCGACGGGTTATAGCAATCAGCCC. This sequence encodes CASSEATGYSNQP. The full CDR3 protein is CASSEATGYSNQPQHF.

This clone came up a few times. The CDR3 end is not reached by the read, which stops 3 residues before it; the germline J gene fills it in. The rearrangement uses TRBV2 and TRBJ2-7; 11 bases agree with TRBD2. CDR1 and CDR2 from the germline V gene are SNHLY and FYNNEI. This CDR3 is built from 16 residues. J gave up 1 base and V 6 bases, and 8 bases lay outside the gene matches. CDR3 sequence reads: CASSRTSGQRSYEQYF. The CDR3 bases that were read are TGTGCCAGCAGCCGGACTAGCGGGCAAAGGTCCTACGAG.

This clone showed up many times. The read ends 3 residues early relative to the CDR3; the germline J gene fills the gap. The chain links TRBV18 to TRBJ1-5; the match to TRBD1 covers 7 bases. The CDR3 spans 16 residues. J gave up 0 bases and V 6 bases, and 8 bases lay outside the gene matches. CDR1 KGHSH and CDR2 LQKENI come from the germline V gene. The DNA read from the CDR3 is TGTGCCAGCTCCCGGGGACAGCCGGATAGCAATCAGCCC. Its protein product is CASSRGQPDSNQP. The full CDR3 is CASSRGQPDSNQPQHF.

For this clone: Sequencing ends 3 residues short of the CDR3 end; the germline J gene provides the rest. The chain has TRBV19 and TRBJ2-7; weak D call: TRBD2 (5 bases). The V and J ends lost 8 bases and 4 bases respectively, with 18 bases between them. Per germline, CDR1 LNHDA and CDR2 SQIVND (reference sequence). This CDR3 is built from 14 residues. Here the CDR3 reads CASRRASNSYEQYF. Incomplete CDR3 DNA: TGTGCCAGTCGCCGGGCTAGCAACTCTTACGAG. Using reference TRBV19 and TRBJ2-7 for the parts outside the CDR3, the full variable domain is DGGITQSPKYLFRKEGQNVTLSCEQNLNHDAMYWYRQDPGQGLRLIYYSQIVNDFQKGDIAEGYSVSREKKESFPLTVTSAQKNPTAFYLCASRRASNSYEQYFGPGTRLTVT.

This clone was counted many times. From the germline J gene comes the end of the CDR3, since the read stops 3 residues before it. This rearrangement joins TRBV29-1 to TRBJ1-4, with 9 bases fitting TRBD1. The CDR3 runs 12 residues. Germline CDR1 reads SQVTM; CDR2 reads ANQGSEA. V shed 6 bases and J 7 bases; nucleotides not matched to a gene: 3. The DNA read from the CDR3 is TGCAGCGTCGGGACAGGGCGTGAAAAA. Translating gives CSVGTGREK. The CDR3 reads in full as CSVGTGREKLFF.

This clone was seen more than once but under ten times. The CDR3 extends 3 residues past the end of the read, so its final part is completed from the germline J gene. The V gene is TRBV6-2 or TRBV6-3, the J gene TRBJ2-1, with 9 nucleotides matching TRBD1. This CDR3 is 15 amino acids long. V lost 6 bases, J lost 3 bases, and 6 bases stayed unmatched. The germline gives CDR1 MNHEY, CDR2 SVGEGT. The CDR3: CASRSGTGHYNEQFF. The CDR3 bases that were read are TGTGCCAGCAGATCCGGGACAGGGCACTACAATGAG.